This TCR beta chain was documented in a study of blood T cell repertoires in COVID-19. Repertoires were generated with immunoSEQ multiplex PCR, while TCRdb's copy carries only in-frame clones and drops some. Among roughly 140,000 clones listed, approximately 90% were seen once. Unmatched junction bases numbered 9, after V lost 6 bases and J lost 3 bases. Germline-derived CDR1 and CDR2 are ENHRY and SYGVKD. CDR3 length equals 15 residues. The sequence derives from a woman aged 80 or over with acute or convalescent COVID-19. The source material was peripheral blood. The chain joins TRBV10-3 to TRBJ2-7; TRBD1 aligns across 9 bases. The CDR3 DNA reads TGTGCCATCAGCCTCAGGACAGGGGTAAGCTACGAGCAGTACTTC. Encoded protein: CAISLRTGVSYEQYF.